This T cell receptor (beta chain) derives from a study of T cell responses to AZD1222 COVID-19 vaccine. Study outcomes and limitations: Variant regions that are unmutated are reportedly the target of nearly half of spike-specific TCRs.

Sequenced by immunoSEQ multiplex PCR; TCRdb stores in-frame clones only, minus some. The sample lists 95,000 to 110,000 clones; approximately 90% were seen once. CDR1 and CDR2 from the germline V gene are LGHNT and FRNRAP. This CDR3 is built from 13 residues. Trimming took off 2 bases at V and 3 bases at J, with 7 bases between the two ends. In the case of this clone: Its antigen is not known.

The clonotype comes from an adult who received the AZD1222 COVID-19 vaccine. The chain joins TRBV12-5 to TRBJ1-1, with unresolved D. Specimen: peripheral blood, collected 28 days after the second AZD1222 dose. The CDR3 region is CASGLSRDTEAFF. As DNA, the CDR3 is TGTGCTAGTGGTTTGAGCCGTGACACTGAAGCTTTCTTT.